A single T cell receptor (beta chain) is shown here with its context. No antigen is known for it. Given a much more abundant clone one base away, this may be a read error. In this CDR3 the conserved last residue, phenylalanine or tryptophan, is missing, so a read error is likely. The data originate from a study of molecular identifiers for immune sequencing clone quantification listed by TCRdb under 2018. With regard to the full study: For a replicate experiment, RNA from approximately 20,000 or 100,000 naive CD8 T cells was divided into five aliquots, of which four were sequenced. This methods study benchmarked molecular-identifier clustering-based TCR repertoire sequencing (MIDCIRS) and TCR RNA copy counting, using CD8 T cells to do so. Overall results and qualifications from the work: The naive libraries included spiked-in Jurkat TCR RNA (around 9 copies' worth), and this Jurkat TCR RNA is not part of the donor repertoire. Modeling estimated 2.5 to 3 recovered TCR RNA copies per cell, compared with about 10 by digital PCR, which implies 30% to 35% capture efficiency. In CMV-specific effector cells, clones with more than 20 RNA copies accounted for over 99% of molecules, whereas in naive cells such clones accounted for under 1%. A single cell's worth of spiked-in Jurkat TCR RNA was reported detectable even among about 1.1 million naive CD8 T cells. Highly expanded clone sizes could be underestimated if identical TCR molecules share a barcode. Without barcode sub-clustering, chimeric consensus sequences inflated TCR diversity; chimeras reached as high as 47%.

Library preparation used PCR. These reads were obtained on an Illumina HiSeq 4000. Bulk TCR libraries were generated as previously described, with the TCR primers listed in Table S5 used. The Qiagen AllPrep DNA/RNA kit was used to purify total RNA. Before analysis, reads from multiple sequencing runs of one library were combined. The authors processed their data as follows. Reads were retained only if an exact TCR constant sequence was present, and the retained reads were trimmed to 150 nt and grouped according to their 12-nt molecular barcodes. Within each barcode group, reads were sub-clustered at a 15% Levenshtein threshold, and quality-weighted consensus sequences were built per RNA molecule. Non-functional sequences were filtered out, along with any lower-count sequence sitting one edit away from another sequence. Based on fitting two negative binomial distributions, any barcode sub-cluster with under 20% of the maximum read count was discarded. TCRdb ran its own pipeline on the public reads, namely fastp trimming at Q25 and MiXCR clone calling, and kept in-frame beta chains. One record per CDR3 amino acid sequence lists the most common genes and DNA. V and J calls and clone size were set by TCRdb, not the authors. This sample gives about half a million distinct CDR3 sequences in total; roughly a fifth of them show up just once. Jointly, the top ten make up around 0.86% of the sample.

Libraries of naive CD8 T cells were generated from about 20,000 to 1,000,000 sorted cells, with 10%, 30% or 50% of the purified RNA used. On a BD FACSAria II, naive CD8 T cells were FACS-sorted as CD8+CD4-CCR7+CD45RA+ and collected into RLT Plus buffer. To test detection sensitivity, Jurkat RNA equivalent to more than 8 TCR copies was spiked into samples of about 19,000-1,000,000 naive CD8 T cells. Enrichment of CD8 T cells was performed with RosetteSep CD8+ T Cell Enrichment Cocktail and Ficoll-Paque, after which ACK red cell lysis was carried out. The specimen sequenced was naive CD8+ T cells from blood, with Jurkat cell RNA spiked in. The cell subset or site label, as the study defines it: FACS-sorted CD8+CD4-CCR7+CD45RA+ naive T cells. This TCR derives from a human donor in good health. Some libraries in this study had Jurkat cell RNA spiked in.

The CDR3 protein is CASSPDRGNQPQHL. The DNA sequence follows: TGTGCCAGCAGTCCGGACAGGGGAAATCAGCCCCAGCATCTT. The sequence links TRBV7-9 to TRBJ1-5; 9 bases in between match TRBD1. The germline V gene (reference sequence) sets CDR1 to SEHNR and CDR2 to FQNEAQ. Including both end residues, the CDR3 is 14 amino acids long. Of all the DNA, just the CDR3 is kept, 42 bases in frame from base 1. V and J are trimmed by 6 bases and 4 bases, and the gene matches miss 4 bases of the junction.